Below, 10 T cell receptor beta chains from the same sample are listed, as sequenced in a study of tumor-infiltrating lymphocytes in primary liver carcinoma. Blood RNA originated from unsorted whole blood, with germline DNA additionally extracted. Making TCR beta cDNA involved approximately 0.5 ug total RNA and a constant-region primer. Slightly modified ARM-PCR served as the procedure for the TCR beta libraries. These libraries came from three rounds of nested multiplex PCR. Each of the first two PCR rounds ran approximately 11 cycles with TRBV1-TRBV30 forward and C-beta reverse primers. TCRdb used MiXCR to reprocess the multiplex PCR reads, holding one entry per CDR3 protein. The table has 300,000 to 400,000 distinct CDR3 sequences, 65% seen once. The sample taken for sequencing was peripheral blood. All receptors come from a man aged 35 to 55 with primary liver carcinoma and hepatitis B virus infection.

The CDR3 region is CASSLAISAYNEQFF. The CDR3 DNA is TGCGCCAGCAGCTTGGCGATTAGCGCCTACAATGAGCAGTTCTTC. The chain has TRBV5-1 and TRBJ2-1; a possible D gene is TRBD2 (5 bases). The CDR3 runs to 15 residues. Trimming pared 0 bases from V and 2 bases from J, leaving 9 bases between. Per the germline V gene, CDR1 is SGHRS and CDR2 is YFSETQ.

Here the CDR3 reads CASSDTSDEKLFF. The CDR3 DNA reads TGTGCCAGCAGTGATACCTCGGATGAAAAACTGTTTTTT. The rearrangement links TRBV2 to TRBJ1-4; D remains unclear. Trimming took off 3 bases at V and 6 bases at J, with 8 bases between the two ends. This CDR3 region has 13 residues. Germline CDR1 is SNHLY and CDR2 is FYNNEI.

At least ten counts were recorded for this clonotype. This rearrangement joins TRBV2 to TRBJ1-6; the D gene is possibly TRBD1 (5 bases). Germline CDR1 SNHLY, CDR2 FYNNEI. V was clipped by 0 bases and J by 9 bases, with 15 bases between them. The CDR3 consists of 16 residues. CDR3 sequence reads: CASSEAQGAYPSPLHF. The CDR3 nucleotides read TGTGCCAGCAGTGAAGCGCAAGGGGCCTACCCTTCACCCCTCCACTTT.

In this sample, this clonotype turned up a few times. At one end, the junction sequence differs from germline, possibly due to a read error. V gene TRBV5-4 combines with J gene TRBJ2-3; D might be TRBD1 (5 bases). The CDR3 covers 14 residues. Germline loops: CDR1 SGHNT, CDR2 YYREEE (reference sequence). The chain's CDR3 is CASSLDSHTGTQYF. The CDR3 region has the DNA TGTGCCAGCAGCTTGGACAGCCACACAGGTACGCAGTATTTT.

The gene calls are TRBV28 and TRBJ2-2, with TRBD1 identical over 8 bases. The CDR3 has 15 residues. The trim removed 5 bases at V and 8 bases at J, leaving 10 bases unmatched. CDR1 MDHEN and CDR2 SYDVKM come from the germline V gene. Here the CDR3 reads CASSHQDREAGELFF. CDR3 coding DNA: TGTGCCAGCAGTCACCAGGACAGGGAGGCTGGGGAGCTGTTTTTT.

Turning to this clonotype: Being one base from a much bigger clone, this may be a read error. This CDR3 is missing its conserved last phenylalanine or tryptophan, likely due to a read error. The chain uses TRBV12-3 or TRBV12-4 and TRBJ2-1, with D hard to call. This CDR3 spans 11 amino acids. V was shortened by 6 bases and J by 10 bases, with 10 bases between the two germline ends. The CDR3 sequence: CASSRSREQFS. CDR3 in DNA: TGTGCCAGCAGCCGATCCAGGGAGCAGTTCTCC.

The rearrangement uses TRBV29-1 and TRBJ2-5; 7 nucleotides align to TRBD1. Germline-derived CDR1 and CDR2 are SQVTM and ANQGSEA. V dropped 8 bases and J dropped 13; count of bases not matched to a gene: 16. The length of the CDR3 is 12 residues. CDR3 sequence (DNA): TGCAGCAGGACAGCCCAAGGGGGCGAGCTGTACTTC. Translation gives CSRTAQGGELYF.

In the case of this clonotype: A junction boundary mismatches the germline segment, possibly from a read error. The J gene is TRBJ2-5, the V gene TRBV7-8, with D possibly being TRBD2 (6 bases). The CDR3 runs to 14 residues. In germline, CDR1 is SGHVS, CDR2 FQNEAQ. In nucleotides, the CDR3 is TGTCCCAGCAGCTCGGAGGGGTGGGTAGAGACCCAGTACTTC. This sequence encodes CPSSSEGWVETQYF.

On this clonotype itself: At one of its ends the junction is not consistent with the germline gene, which may arise from a read error. The chain uses TRBV11-2 and TRBJ1-1; D remains ambiguous. CDR3 length: 16 residues. In germline, CDR1 is SGHAT, CDR2 FQNNGV. The CDR3 region is CSSSLTPDLAGGDAFF. In DNA, the CDR3 is TGTTCCAGCAGCTTGACCCCGGATCTCGCAGGCGGCGATGCTTTCTTT.

Note on this clonotype: A much larger clone is a single base away; this may be a read error. The rearrangement joins TRBV10-3 to TRBJ2-5; TRBD1 agrees at 11 bases. Germline V CDR1 and CDR2: ENHRY, SYGVKD. Germline trimming cut 5 bases from V and 3 bases from J; bases unmatched to any gene: 2. The CDR3 runs 14 residues. Here the CDR3 DNA reads TGTGCCATCAGTCGGGACAGGGGGGAAGAGACCCAGTACTTC. It codes for CAISRDRGEETQYF.